This note documents a single T cell receptor (beta chain) sequence. This specimen belongs to a study of blood T cell repertoires in COVID-19. The data were produced by immunoSEQ multiplex PCR, yet TCRdb's version contains in-frame clones alone and is incomplete. The table records 100,000 to 150,000 clones, 92% of them present only once. V lost 1 base, J lost 9 bases, and 5 bases stayed unmatched. CDR3 length: 15 amino acids. Per germline, CDR1 SGHVS and CDR2 FNYEAQ. Patients in Seattle were enrolled during active infection, then followed longitudinally. The J gene is TRBJ2-1, the V gene TRBV7-6, with TRBD2 matching over 11 bases. The source is a man aged 45-60 years with COVID-19, enrolled during active disease. Sequencing was carried out using peripheral blood. CDR3 amino acids: CASSLGGLAGGEQFF. The CDR3 DNA is TGTGCCAGCAGCTTAGGCGGCCTAGCGGGAGGTGAGCAGTTCTTC. The complete variable domain, with remaining parts taken from reference TRBV7-6 and TRBJ2-1, reads GAGVSQSPRYKVTKRGQDVALRCDPISGHVSLYWYRQALGQGPEFLTYFNYEAQQDKSGLPNDRFSAERPEGSISTLTIQRTEQRDSAMYRCASSLGGLAGGEQFFGPGTRLTVL.